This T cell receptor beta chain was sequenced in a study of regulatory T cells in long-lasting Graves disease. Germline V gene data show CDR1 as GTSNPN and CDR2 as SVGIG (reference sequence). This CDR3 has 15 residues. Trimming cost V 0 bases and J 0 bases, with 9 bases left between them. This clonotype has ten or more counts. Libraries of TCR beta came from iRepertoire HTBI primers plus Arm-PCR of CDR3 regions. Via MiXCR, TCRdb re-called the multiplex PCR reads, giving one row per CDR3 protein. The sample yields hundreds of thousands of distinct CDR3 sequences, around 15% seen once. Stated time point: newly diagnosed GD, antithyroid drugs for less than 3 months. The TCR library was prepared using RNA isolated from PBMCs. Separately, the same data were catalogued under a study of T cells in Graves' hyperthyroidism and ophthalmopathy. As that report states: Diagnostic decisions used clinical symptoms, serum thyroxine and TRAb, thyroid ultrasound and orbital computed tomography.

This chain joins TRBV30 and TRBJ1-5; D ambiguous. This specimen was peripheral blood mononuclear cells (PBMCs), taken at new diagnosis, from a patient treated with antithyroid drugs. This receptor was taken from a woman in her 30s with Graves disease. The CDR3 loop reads CAWSVVGSSNQPQHF. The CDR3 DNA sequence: TGTGCCTGGAGTGTAGTCGGCAGTAGCAATCAGCCCCAGCATTTT.